Listed below are T cell receptor beta chains from one sample, sequenced in a study of T cells in Graves' hyperthyroidism and ophthalmopathy. Each CDR3 protein gets one entry after TCRdb re-called the multiplex PCR reads with MiXCR. This sample yields 530,000 or so distinct CDR3 sequences, of which 15% to 20% are seen a single time; around 17% belongs to the top ten. The sequencing sample was made of blood. The receptors originated from a woman aged 18-35 years with Graves' ophthalmopathy. Each CDR3 is given with its conserved first and last residue. Each record gives: J gene, D gene, clone size, V gene, CDR3 protein, CDR3 DNA. D genes are given only for firm matches. Where a row states a size, it is once, few, many or the class of an expanded clone; other rows omit it.

j_gene: TRBJ2-3; d_gene: TRBD2; abundance: -; v_gene: TRBV10-1; CDR3aa: CASSERLAGGKGGTQYF; CDR3nt: TGCGCCAGCAGTGAGCGACTAGCGGGAGGAAAGGGGGGTACGCAGTATTTT
j_gene: TRBJ1-2; d_gene: -; abundance: many; v_gene: TRBV2; CDR3aa: CASTSGVVGGYTF; CDR3nt: TGTGCCAGCACTAGCGGGGTGGTGGGTGGCTACACCTTC
j_gene: TRBJ2-2; d_gene: TRBD2; abundance: few; v_gene: TRBV27; CDR3aa: CASSLSGLAGENTGELFF; CDR3nt: TGTGCCAGCAGTTTATCAGGCCTAGCGGGAGAAAACACCGGGGAGCTGTTTTTT
j_gene: TRBJ1-4; d_gene: -; abundance: few; v_gene: TRBV6-5; CDR3aa: CASSYRGSGTFNEKLFF; CDR3nt: TGTGCCAGCAGTTACCGTGGATCCGGGACGTTTAATGAAAAACTGTTTTTT
j_gene: TRBJ2-1; d_gene: TRBD2; abundance: -; v_gene: TRBV6-2/TRBV6-3; CDR3aa: CASSLAGGPQFF; CDR3nt: TGTGCCAGCAGTCTAGCGGGAGGACCGCAGTTCTTC
j_gene: TRBJ2-3; d_gene: TRBD2; abundance: many; v_gene: TRBV11-3; CDR3aa: CASSLGTSGGTQYF; CDR3nt: TGTGCCAGCAGCCTCGGGACTAGCGGGGGTACGCAGTATTTT
j_gene: TRBJ1-1; d_gene: -; abundance: many; v_gene: TRBV2; CDR3aa: CASRYGTVMNTEAFF; CDR3nt: TGTGCCAGCAGATACGGGACTGTCATGAACACTGAAGCTTTCTTT
j_gene: TRBJ2-1; d_gene: -; abundance: -; v_gene: TRBV6-5; CDR3aa: CASSYFWAQGGSYNEQFF; CDR3nt: TGTGCCAGCAGTTACTTTTGGGCTCAGGGAGGCTCCTACAATGAGCAGTTCTTC
j_gene: TRBJ2-5; d_gene: TRBD1; abundance: many; v_gene: TRBV28; CDR3aa: CASSYRGSGETQYF; CDR3nt: TGTGCCAGCAGTTACAGGGGCTCGGGCGAGACCCAGTACTTC
j_gene: TRBJ1-1; d_gene: -; abundance: few; v_gene: TRBV28; CDR3aa: CASSSGQRGTEAFF; CDR3nt: TGTGCCAGCAGTTCTGGACAGCGAGGCACTGAAGCTTTCTTT
j_gene: TRBJ2-7; d_gene: TRBD2; abundance: -; v_gene: TRBV20-1; CDR3aa: CSARVAGGSSYEQYF; CDR3nt: TGCAGTGCTAGGGTAGCGGGGGGGAGCTCCTACGAGCAGTACTTC
j_gene: TRBJ1-2; d_gene: -; abundance: few; v_gene: TRBV28; CDR3aa: CAIHPGKGNGYTF; CDR3nt: TGTGCCATCCACCCAGGGAAAGGGAATGGCTACACCTTC
j_gene: TRBJ2-3; d_gene: -; abundance: many; v_gene: TRBV11-2; CDR3aa: CASSSWGSTDTQYF; CDR3nt: TGTGCCAGCAGCTCGTGGGGGTCCACAGATACGCAGTATTTT
j_gene: TRBJ2-7; d_gene: -; abundance: -; v_gene: TRBV3-1; CDR3aa: CASSQGSGVVYF; CDR3nt: TGTGCCAGCAGCCAAGGGTCTGGGGTGGTATACTTC
j_gene: TRBJ2-1; d_gene: -; abundance: many; v_gene: TRBV20-1; CDR3aa: CSARAHNEQFF; CDR3nt: TGCAGTGCTAGGGCCCACAATGAGCAGTTCTTC
j_gene: TRBJ2-7; d_gene: TRBD1; abundance: many; v_gene: TRBV30; CDR3aa: CAWSGQGATKDEQYF; CDR3nt: TGTGCCTGGAGTGGACAGGGGGCTACGAAAGACGAGCAGTACTTC